These T cell receptor beta chains were read from a single sample in a study of shared clonotypes between healthy human individuals. Generated by immunoSEQ multiplex PCR, the TCRdb table keeps only in-frame clones and is missing some. The data show a few million clones, more than 80% seen once. The sequencing sample was made of naive CD4+ T cells sorted from blood. Receptor source: a man younger than 30 in good health. CDR3s include the opening cysteine and the closing phenylalanine or tryptophan. Fields, in order: clone size, D gene, J gene, V gene, CDR3 DNA, CDR3 protein. D genes are given only for firm matches. For some rows the clone size is stated as once, few or many, or as a class when expanded; others skip it.

clone size: -
D gene: TRBD1
J gene: TRBJ1-2
V gene: TRBV27
CDR3 DNA: TGTGCCAGCAGGCCTAACCCGGGACAGGTATATGGCTACACCTTC
CDR3 protein: CASRPNPGQVYGYTF

clone size: -
D gene: -
J gene: TRBJ2-2
V gene: TRBV10-1
CDR3 DNA: TGCGCCAGCAGTGACCGAGGGCCAAACACCGGGGAGCTGTTTTTT
CDR3 protein: CASSDRGPNTGELFF

clone size: -
D gene: TRBD2
J gene: TRBJ2-5
V gene: TRBV7-9
CDR3 DNA: TGTGCCAGCAGTTTGACTAGCGGGGGGGAGACCCAGTACTTC
CDR3 protein: CASSLTSGGETQYF

clone size: -
D gene: -
J gene: TRBJ1-5
V gene: TRBV27
CDR3 DNA: TGTGCCAGCAGTTTAGCAGGGGCCGACAATCAGCCCCAGCATTTT
CDR3 protein: CASSLAGADNQPQHF

clone size: -
D gene: -
J gene: TRBJ2-7
V gene: TRBV7-2
CDR3 DNA: TGTGCCAGCAGCTCCACTTCAGGGGCCTACGAGCAGTACTTC
CDR3 protein: CASSSTSGAYEQYF

clone size: few
D gene: -
J gene: TRBJ1-2
V gene: TRBV4-1
CDR3 DNA: TGCGCCAGCAGCCAAGATCTGGCAGGGCCGTCTGGCTACACCTTC
CDR3 protein: CASSQDLAGPSGYTF

clone size: -
D gene: TRBD2
J gene: TRBJ2-3
V gene: TRBV7-2
CDR3 DNA: TGTGCCAGCAGCCCCCCCTTAGCGGGAGGGTTCGCAGATACGCAGTATTTT
CDR3 protein: CASSPPLAGGFADTQYF

clone size: -
D gene: TRBD1
J gene: TRBJ2-7
V gene: TRBV7-2
CDR3 DNA: TGTGCCAGCAGCTTGGTCCGGCAGGGGGCGCGGGAGCAGTACTTC
CDR3 protein: CASSLVRQGAREQYF

clone size: -
D gene: -
J gene: TRBJ2-3
V gene: TRBV5-1
CDR3 DNA: TGCGCCAGCAGCGTACTGGACAGAGTCGATACGCAGTATTTT
CDR3 protein: CASSVLDRVDTQYF

clone size: -
D gene: TRBD1
J gene: TRBJ1-1
V gene: TRBV5-5
CDR3 DNA: TGTGCCAGCAGCTTGGAGGGAGGGGGCAACACTGAAGCTTTCTTT
CDR3 protein: CASSLEGGGNTEAFF

clone size: -
D gene: -
J gene: TRBJ2-3
V gene: TRBV20-1
CDR3 DNA: TGCAGTGCGGATAGCACAGATACGCAGTATTTT
CDR3 protein: CSADSTDTQYF

clone size: -
D gene: -
J gene: TRBJ2-1
V gene: TRBV7-2
CDR3 DNA: TGTGCCAGCAGCCTCAGTGGGACAACCAATGAGCAGTTCTTC
CDR3 protein: CASSLSGTTNEQFF

clone size: -
D gene: TRBD1
J gene: TRBJ2-1
V gene: TRBV19
CDR3 DNA: TGTGCCAGTAGTATAGATCTCGCCGGGACAGGGGCGAACAATGAGCAGTTCTTC
CDR3 protein: CASSIDLAGTGANNEQFF

clone size: -
D gene: TRBD1
J gene: TRBJ1-2
V gene: TRBV6-1
CDR3 DNA: TGTGCCAGCAGCCGGACAGGGGTTACGTATGGCTACACCTTC
CDR3 protein: CASSRTGVTYGYTF